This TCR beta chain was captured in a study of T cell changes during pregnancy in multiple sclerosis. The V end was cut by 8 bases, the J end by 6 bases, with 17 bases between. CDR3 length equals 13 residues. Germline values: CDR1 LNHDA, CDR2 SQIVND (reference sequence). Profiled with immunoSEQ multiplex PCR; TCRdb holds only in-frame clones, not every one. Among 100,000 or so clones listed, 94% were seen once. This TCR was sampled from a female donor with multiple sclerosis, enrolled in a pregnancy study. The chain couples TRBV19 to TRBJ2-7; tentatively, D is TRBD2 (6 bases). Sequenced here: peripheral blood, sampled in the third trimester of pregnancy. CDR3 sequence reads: CASQPTGVREQYF. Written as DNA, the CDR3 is TGTGCCAGTCAGCCGACGGGGGTGCGCGAGCAGTACTTC.